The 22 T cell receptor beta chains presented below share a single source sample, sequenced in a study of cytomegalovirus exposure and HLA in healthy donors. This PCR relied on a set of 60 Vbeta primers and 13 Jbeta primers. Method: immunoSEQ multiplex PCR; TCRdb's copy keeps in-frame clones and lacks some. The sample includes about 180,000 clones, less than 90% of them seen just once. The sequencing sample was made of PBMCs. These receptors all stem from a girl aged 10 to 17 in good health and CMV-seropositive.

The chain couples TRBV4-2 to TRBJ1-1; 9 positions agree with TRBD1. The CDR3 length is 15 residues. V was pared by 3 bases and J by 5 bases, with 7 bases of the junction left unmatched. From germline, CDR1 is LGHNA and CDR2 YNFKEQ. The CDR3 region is CASSQSGTGQTEAFF. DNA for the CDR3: TGTGCCAGCAGCCAGAGCGGGACAGGGCAAACTGAAGCTTTCTTT.

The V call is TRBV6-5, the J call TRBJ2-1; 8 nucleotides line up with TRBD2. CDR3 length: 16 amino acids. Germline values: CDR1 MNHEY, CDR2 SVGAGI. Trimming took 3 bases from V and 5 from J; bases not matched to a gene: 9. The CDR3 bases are TGTGCCAGCAGTTATCTAGGGCTAGCGGGTAACAATGAGCAGTTCTTC. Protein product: CASSYLGLAGNNEQFF.

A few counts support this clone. CDR3 nucleotides: TGTGCCAGCAGCAGGGGGGCAACTAATGAAAAACTGTTTTTT. Translation gives CASSRGATNEKLFF. The J gene is TRBJ1-4, the V gene TRBV6-1, with 7 bases aligning to TRBD1. This CDR3 comprises 14 residues. Looked up from germline, CDR1 is MNHNS and CDR2 is SASEGT. V dropped 6 bases and J dropped 0; count of bases not matched to a gene: 1.

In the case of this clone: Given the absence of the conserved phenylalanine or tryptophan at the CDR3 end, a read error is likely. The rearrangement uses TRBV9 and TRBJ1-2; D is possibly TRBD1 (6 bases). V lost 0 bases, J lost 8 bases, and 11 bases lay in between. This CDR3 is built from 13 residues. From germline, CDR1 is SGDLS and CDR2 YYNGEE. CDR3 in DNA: TGTGCCAGCAGCGTAGAACAGGGAATAGGCTACACCTCC. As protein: CASSVEQGIGYTS.

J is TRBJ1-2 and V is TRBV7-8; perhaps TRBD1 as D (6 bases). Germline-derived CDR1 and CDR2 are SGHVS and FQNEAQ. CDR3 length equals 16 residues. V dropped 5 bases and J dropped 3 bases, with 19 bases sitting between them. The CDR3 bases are TGTGCCAGCAGCCCTGGACAGAGCCGACGGGACTATGGCTACACCTTC. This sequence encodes CASSPGQSRRDYGYTF.

CDR3 sequence reads: CSAWTGETQYF. The CDR3 nucleotides are TGCAGTGCCTGGACAGGAGAGACCCAGTACTTC. The gene calls are TRBV20-1 and TRBJ2-5, with TRBD1 identical over 7 bases. The junction had 2 bases not matched to a gene; V was cut back by 6 bases and J by 4 bases. This CDR3 is 11 amino acids long. In germline, CDR1 is DFQATT, CDR2 SNEGSKA (reference sequence).

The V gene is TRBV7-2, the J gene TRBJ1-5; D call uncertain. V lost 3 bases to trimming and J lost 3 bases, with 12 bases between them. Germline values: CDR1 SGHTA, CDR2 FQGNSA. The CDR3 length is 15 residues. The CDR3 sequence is CASSLYGNFNQPQHF. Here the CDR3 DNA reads TGTGCCAGCAGCTTGTACGGGAATTTCAATCAGCCCCAGCATTTT.

CDR3 residues: CASSRLASIGELFF. CDR3 DNA sequence: TGTGCCAGCAGTCGCCTAGCGAGCATAGGGGAGCTGTTTTTT. The rearrangement joins TRBV6-4 to TRBJ2-2; tentatively, D is TRBD2 (6 bases). Deletions cut 5 bases from V and 8 bases from J, with 15 bases between. This CDR3 comprises 14 residues. The germline V gene has CDR1 MRHNA and CDR2 SNTAGT.

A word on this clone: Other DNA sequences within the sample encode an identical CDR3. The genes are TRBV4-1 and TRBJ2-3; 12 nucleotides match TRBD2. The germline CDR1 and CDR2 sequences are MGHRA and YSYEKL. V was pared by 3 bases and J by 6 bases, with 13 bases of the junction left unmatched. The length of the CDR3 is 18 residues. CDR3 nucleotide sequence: TGCGCCAGCAGCCAGGGGAGACTAGCGGGAGAAATAACGGATACGCAGTATTTT. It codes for CASSQGRLAGEITDTQYF.

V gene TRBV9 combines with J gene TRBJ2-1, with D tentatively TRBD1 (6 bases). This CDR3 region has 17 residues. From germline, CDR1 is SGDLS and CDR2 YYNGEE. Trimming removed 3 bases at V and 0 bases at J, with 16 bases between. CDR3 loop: CASSGGGGTSSYNEQFF. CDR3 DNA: TGTGCCAGCAGCGGAGGGGGTGGGACGAGCTCCTACAATGAGCAGTTCTTC.

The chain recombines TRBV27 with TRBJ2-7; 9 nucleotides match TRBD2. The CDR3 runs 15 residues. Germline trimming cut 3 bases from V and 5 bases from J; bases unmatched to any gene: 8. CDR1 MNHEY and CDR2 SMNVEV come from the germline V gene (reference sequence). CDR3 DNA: TGTGCCAGCAGTTTCTTGGGACTAGCCCCTAACGAGCAGTACTTC. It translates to CASSFLGLAPNEQYF.

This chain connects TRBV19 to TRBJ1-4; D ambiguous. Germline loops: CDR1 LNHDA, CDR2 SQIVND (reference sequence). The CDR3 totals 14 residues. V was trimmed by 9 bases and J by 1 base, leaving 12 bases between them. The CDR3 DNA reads TGTGCCAGCCACCGGGAGGGAACTAATGAAAAACTGTTTTTT. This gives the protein CASHREGTNEKLFF.

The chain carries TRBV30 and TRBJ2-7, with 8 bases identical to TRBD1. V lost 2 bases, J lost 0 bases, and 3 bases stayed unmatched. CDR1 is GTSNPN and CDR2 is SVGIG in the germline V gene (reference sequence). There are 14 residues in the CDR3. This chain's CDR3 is CAWSHGTGSYEQYF. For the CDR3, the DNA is TGTGCCTGGAGTCACGGGACAGGCTCCTACGAGCAGTACTTC.

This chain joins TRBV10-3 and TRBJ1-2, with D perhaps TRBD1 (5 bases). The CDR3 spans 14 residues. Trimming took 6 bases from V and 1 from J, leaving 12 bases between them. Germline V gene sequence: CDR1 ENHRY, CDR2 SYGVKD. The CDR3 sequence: CAIRGGRGNYGYTF. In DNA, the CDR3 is TGTGCCATCAGGGGGGGACGGGGTAACTATGGCTACACCTTC.

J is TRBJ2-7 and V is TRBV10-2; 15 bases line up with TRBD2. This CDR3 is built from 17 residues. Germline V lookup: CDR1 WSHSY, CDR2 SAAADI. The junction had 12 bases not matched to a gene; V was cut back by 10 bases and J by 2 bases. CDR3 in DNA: TGCGCCACGGGGGGTCCGGGACTAGCGGGGGGTACCTACGAGCAGTACTTC. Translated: CATGGPGLAGGTYEQYF.

The CDR3 nucleotides read TGTGCCAGCAGCCAAGATGCGGGAGGGCCCTACAATGAGCAGTTCTTC. Its translation: CASSQDAGGPYNEQFF. The chain couples TRBV14 to TRBJ2-1; 9 nucleotides match TRBD2. CDR3 length: 16 residues. The V gene's germline CDR1 is SGHDN and CDR2 FVKESK. The V gene end was trimmed by 0 bases and the J gene end by 2 bases; junction bases not matched to a gene: 2.

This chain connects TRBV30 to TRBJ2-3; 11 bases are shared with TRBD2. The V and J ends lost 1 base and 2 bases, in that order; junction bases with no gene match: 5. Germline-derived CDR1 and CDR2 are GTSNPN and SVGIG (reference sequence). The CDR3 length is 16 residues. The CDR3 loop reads CAWSGSGLAATDTQYF. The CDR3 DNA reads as TGTGCCTGGAGTGGTTCGGGACTAGCGGCCACAGATACGCAGTATTTT.

In DNA form, the CDR3 reads TGTGCCAGCAGCCCAGGGGCCTCCTACAATGAGCAGTTCTTC. This encodes CASSPGASYNEQFF. The V and J genes are TRBV4-2 and TRBJ2-1; tentative D call: TRBD1 (6 bases). The CDR3 is 14 residues long. V lost 4 bases, J lost 0 bases, and 7 bases lay in between. CDR1 and CDR2 (germline): LGHNA, YNFKEQ.

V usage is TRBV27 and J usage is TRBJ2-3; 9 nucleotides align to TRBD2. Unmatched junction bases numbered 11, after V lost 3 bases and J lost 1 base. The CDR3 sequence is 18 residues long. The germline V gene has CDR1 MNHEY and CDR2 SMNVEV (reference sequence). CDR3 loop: CASSFDIAGARRTDTQYF. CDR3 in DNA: TGTGCCAGCAGTTTTGACATAGCGGGAGCGAGACGCACAGATACGCAGTATTTT.

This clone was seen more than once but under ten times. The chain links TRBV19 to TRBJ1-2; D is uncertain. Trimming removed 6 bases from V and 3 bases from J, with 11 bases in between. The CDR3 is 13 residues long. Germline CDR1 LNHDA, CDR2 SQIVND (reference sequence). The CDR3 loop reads CASSLGEYYGYTF. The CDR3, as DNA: TGTGCCAGTAGCCTGGGAGAGTACTATGGCTACACCTTC.

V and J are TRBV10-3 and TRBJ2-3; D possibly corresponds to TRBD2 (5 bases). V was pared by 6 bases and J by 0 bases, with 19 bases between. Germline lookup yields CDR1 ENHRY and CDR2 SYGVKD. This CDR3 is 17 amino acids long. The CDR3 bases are TGTGCCATCAGCATCGAGGGCGCGCATTCTAGCACAGATACGCAGTATTTT. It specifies CAISIEGAHSSTDTQYF.

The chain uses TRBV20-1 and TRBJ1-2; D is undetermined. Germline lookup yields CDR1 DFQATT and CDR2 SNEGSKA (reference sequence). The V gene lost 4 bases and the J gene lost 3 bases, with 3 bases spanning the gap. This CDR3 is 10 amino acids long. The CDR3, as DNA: TGCAGTGCTACAGACTATGGCTACACCTTC. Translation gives CSATDYGYTF.